Presented here are 15 T cell receptor beta chains from one specimen sequenced in a study of blood T cell repertoires in COVID-19. TCRdb's copy holds only in-frame clones and misses some; the assay was immunoSEQ multiplex PCR. Of 150,000 to 200,000 clones listed, more than 75% are singletons. Sequencing used peripheral blood. The receptors were sampled from a woman between 40 and 50 years old with COVID-19, enrolled during active disease.

The V gene is TRBV6-2 or TRBV6-3, the J gene TRBJ1-1, with D perhaps matching TRBD1 (5 bases). This CDR3 region has 15 residues. Trimming shortened V by 2 bases and J by 1 base, and 11 bases separated the two germline ends. Per the germline V gene, CDR1 is MNHEY and CDR2 is SVGEGT. The CDR3 DNA sequence: TGTGCCAGCAGTTACCACCCTACAGGGAACACTGAAGCTTTCTTT. Translating gives CASSYHPTGNTEAFF.

This clone was detected a few times. The chain links TRBV5-1 to TRBJ2-3; 7 bases map to TRBD2. The CDR3 sequence is 15 residues long. Germline V CDR1 and CDR2: SGHRS, YFSETQ. With 0 bases clipped from V and 4 bases from J, the junction kept 5 bases outside the gene matches. CDR3: CASSLVREGPDTQYF. CDR3 coding DNA: TGCGCCAGCAGCTTGGTGAGGGAGGGCCCAGATACGCAGTATTTT.

This chain connects TRBV3-1 (or the pseudogene TRBV3-2) to TRBJ2-2; TRBD2 matches at 8 bases. V shed 2 bases, J shed 10 bases, and the junction held 9 bases outside the gene matches. Looked up from germline, CDR1 is LGHDT and CDR2 is YNNKEL (reference sequence). CDR3 length: 15 amino acids. The CDR3: CASSQTGTSNEELFF. In DNA, the CDR3 is TGTGCCAGCAGCCAAACCGGGACTAGTAATGAGGAGCTGTTTTTT.

V is TRBV3-1 (or the pseudogene TRBV3-2) and J is TRBJ2-7; D is ambiguous. The CDR3 length is 12 residues. The V gene lost 3 bases and the J gene lost 3 bases, with 6 bases spanning the gap. The germline V gene encodes CDR1 LGHDT and CDR2 YNNKEL (reference sequence). CDR3 protein: CASSQAYYEQYF. The DNA of the CDR3 is TGTGCCAGCAGCCAGGCTTACTACGAGCAGTACTTC.

The rearrangement uses TRBV4-2 and TRBJ1-1, with 8 bases that match TRBD1. The CDR3 is made up of 14 amino acids. J gave up 7 bases and V 4 bases, and 8 bases lay outside the gene matches. CDR1 LGHNA and CDR2 YNFKEQ come from the germline V gene. In DNA form, the CDR3 reads TGTGCCAGCAGCCTCGAAACAGGGGGGATTGAAGCTTTCTTT. Protein product: CASSLETGGIEAFF.

The V call is TRBV23-1, the J call TRBJ2-7; D perhaps matches TRBD2 (6 bases). TRBV23-1 belongs to the ORF category, with a function that is uncertain. Deletions cut 2 bases from V and 0 bases from J, with 8 bases between. CDR3 length: 14 amino acids. CDR3: CASSQGGPSYEQYF. DNA of the CDR3: TGCGCCAGCAGTCAAGGAGGGCCCTCCTACGAGCAGTACTTC.

The chain is built from TRBV6-2 or TRBV6-3 and TRBJ1-2; 8 bases agree with TRBD1. The CDR3 has 16 residues. V was pared by 4 bases and J by 4 bases, with 11 bases of the junction left unmatched. Per the germline V gene, CDR1 is MNHEY and CDR2 is SVGEGT. The CDR3 DNA is TGTGCCAGCAGTTTACCCGGACAGGGACAAGGCTATGGCTACACCTTC. It specifies CASSLPGQGQGYGYTF.

The V and J genes are TRBV5-6 and TRBJ2-7; TRBD1 matches at 10 bases. J gave up 7 bases and V 4 bases, and 11 bases lay outside the gene matches. Germline V gene data show CDR1 as SGHDT and CDR2 as YYEEEE. This CDR3 region has 15 residues. CDR3 coding DNA: TGTGCCAGCAGCGTACCGGGACAGGGGAATGGGGAGCAGTACTTC. Its translation: CASSVPGQGNGEQYF. Together with reference TRBV5-6 and TRBJ2-7, the CDR3 gives the full variable domain: DAGVTQSPTHLIKTRGQQVTLRCSPKSGHDTVSWYQQALGQGPQFIFQYYEEEERQRGNFPDRFSGHQFPNYSSELNVNALLLGDSALYLCASSVPGQGNGEQYFGPGTRLTVT.

This rearrangement joins TRBV4-2 to TRBJ1-2; D perhaps matches TRBD1 (5 bases). CDR1 and CDR2 from the germline V gene are LGHNA and YNFKEQ. The CDR3 is 14 residues long. Trimming took 1 base from V and 4 from J, leaving 10 bases between them. As DNA, the CDR3 is TGTGCCAGCAGCCAAGGGGGCGCGAGCTATGGCTACACCTTC. This codes for CASSQGGASYGYTF.

V and J are TRBV10-1 and TRBJ1-2; perhaps TRBD1 as D (5 bases). Trimming removed 5 bases at V and 2 bases at J, with 12 bases between. Per the germline V gene, CDR1 is WNHNN and CDR2 is SYGVQD (reference sequence). The CDR3 extends over 14 amino acids. The CDR3 bases are TGCGCCAGCAGTCCTCGACAGTTAAACTATGGCTACACCTTC. It is translated as CASSPRQLNYGYTF.

This clone was seen only a few times. The chain recombines TRBV3-1 (or the pseudogene TRBV3-2) with TRBJ1-6; TRBD1 matches at 8 bases. J gave up 7 bases and V 6 bases, and 8 bases lay outside the gene matches. The CDR3 contains 15 residues. Germline V gives CDR1 LGHDT, CDR2 YNNKEL (reference sequence). This chain's CDR3 is CASRPRTGQNSPLHF. CDR3 DNA: TGTGCCAGCAGACCCCGGACAGGGCAAAATTCACCCCTCCACTTT.

J is TRBJ2-3 and V is TRBV5-1, with TRBD2 as a possible D gene (6 bases). Trimming left V 0 bases short and J 6 bases short, with 17 bases between. This CDR3 comprises 16 residues. Germline assignment: CDR1 SGHRS and CDR2 YFSETQ. The CDR3 spells CASSLGRVGHADTQYF. The CDR3 DNA is TGCGCCAGCAGCTTGGGGAGGGTAGGTCACGCGGATACGCAGTATTTT.

The V gene is TRBV2, the J gene TRBJ1-5; 7 nucleotides align to TRBD1. J lost 3 bases, V lost 5 bases, and 7 bases had no gene match. The V gene's germline CDR1 is SNHLY and CDR2 FYNNEI. This CDR3 has 15 amino acids. The CDR3, as DNA: TGTGCCAGCAGTCGGCAAGACAGGGACAATCAGCCCCAGCATTTT. Amino acids: CASSRQDRDNQPQHF.

This chain links TRBV6-5 with TRBJ1-6; D ambiguous. Germline assignment: CDR1 MNHEY and CDR2 SVGAGI. This CDR3 is 15 amino acids long. V shed 2 bases and J shed 4 bases, with 9 bases lying between them. CDR3 residues: CASSYRQAYNSPLHF. DNA for the CDR3: TGTGCCAGCAGTTACAGGCAGGCTTATAATTCACCCCTCCACTTT.

V gene TRBV5-8 combines with J gene TRBJ1-4; 9 bases are a match to TRBD1. Germline V gives CDR1 SGHTS, CDR2 YDEGEE. This CDR3 contains 15 residues. V was pared by 2 bases and J by 7 bases, with 6 bases of the junction left unmatched. CDR3 sequence: CASSFSGTGIEKLFF. The CDR3 DNA follows: TGTGCCAGCAGCTTCAGCGGGACAGGGATTGAAAAACTGTTTTTT.